The 6 T cell receptor beta chains reported below all come from one sample, sequenced in a study of cytomegalovirus exposure and HLA in healthy donors. The PCR ran on 60 Vbeta and 13 Jbeta primers. This table comes from immunoSEQ multiplex PCR, and its TCRdb copy is limited to in-frame clones, with some not included. The table records about 140,000 clones, roughly 70% of them present only once. Input material: PBMCs. The receptors stem from a man aged 25 to 45 in good health and CMV-seropositive.

The chain couples TRBV30 to TRBJ1-1, with TRBD1 as a possible D gene (5 bases). Trimming took off 2 bases at V and 7 bases at J, with 17 bases between the two ends. Germline CDR1 GTSNPN, CDR2 SVGIG (reference sequence). The CDR3 extends over 14 amino acids. The CDR3 loop is CAWSPGGGAGEAFF. As DNA, the CDR3 is TGTGCCTGGAGTCCCGGGGGGGGAGCGGGTGAAGCTTTCTTT.

CDR3 residues: CASSQGQVNQPQHF. The DNA for the CDR3 is TGTGCCAGCTCACAGGGACAGGTCAATCAGCCCCAGCATTTT. This chain joins TRBV18 and TRBJ1-5; TRBD1 agrees at 8 bases. The length of the CDR3 is 14 residues. Unmatched junction bases numbered 2, after V lost 4 bases and J lost 3 bases. Germline V gene lookup returns CDR1 KGHSH and CDR2 LQKENI.

The chain has TRBV18 and TRBJ1-1; D possibly corresponds to TRBD1 (6 bases). This CDR3 region has 16 residues. From germline, CDR1 is KGHSH and CDR2 LQKENI. Deletions cut 4 bases from V and 1 base from J, with 16 bases between. The CDR3 loop is CASSLPSGHGNTEAFF. The CDR3 region has the DNA TGTGCCAGCTCACTCCCTTCGGGACACGGGAACACTGAAGCTTTCTTT.

The J gene is TRBJ2-7, the V gene TRBV27; TRBD1 might be the D (6 bases). The germline V and J ends were trimmed by 2 bases and 5 bases, with 16 bases remaining between them. The CDR3 is 15 amino acids. Germline CDR1 reads MNHEY; CDR2 reads SMNVEV (reference sequence). CDR3 DNA sequence: TGTGCCAGCAGTTTAGAGTGGAGACAGGAAGACGAGCAGTACTTC. This codes for CASSLEWRQEDEQYF.

The J gene is TRBJ1-2, the V gene TRBV19; D may be TRBD1 (6 bases). CDR1 LNHDA and CDR2 SQIVND come from the germline V gene (reference sequence). This CDR3 has 13 residues. Trimming took off 8 bases at V and 4 bases at J, with 14 bases between the two ends. CDR3 bases: TGTGCCAGTTCCCCGGACAGCCTCTATGGCTACACCTTC. Translated, it gives CASSPDSLYGYTF.

The CDR3 DNA follows: TGTGCCAGTAGTATAGCTGCCGGGTCTGAAGCTTTCTTT. It yields the protein CASSIAAGSEAFF. The chain combines TRBV19 with TRBJ1-1; D unresolved. Germline V CDR1 and CDR2: LNHDA, SQIVND (reference sequence). V gave up 1 base and J gave up 6 bases, with 9 bases separating them. The CDR3 covers 13 residues.